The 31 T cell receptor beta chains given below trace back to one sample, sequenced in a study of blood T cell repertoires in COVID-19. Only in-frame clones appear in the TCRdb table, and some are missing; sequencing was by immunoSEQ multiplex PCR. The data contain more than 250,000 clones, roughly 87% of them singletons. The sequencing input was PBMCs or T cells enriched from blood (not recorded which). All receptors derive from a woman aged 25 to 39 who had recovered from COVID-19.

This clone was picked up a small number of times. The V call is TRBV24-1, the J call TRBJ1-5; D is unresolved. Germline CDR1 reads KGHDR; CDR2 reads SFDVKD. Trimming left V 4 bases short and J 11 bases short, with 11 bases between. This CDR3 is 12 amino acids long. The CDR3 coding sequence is TGTGCCACCAGTGAGGGTCCGGGGACCCAGCATTTT. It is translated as CATSEGPGTQHF.

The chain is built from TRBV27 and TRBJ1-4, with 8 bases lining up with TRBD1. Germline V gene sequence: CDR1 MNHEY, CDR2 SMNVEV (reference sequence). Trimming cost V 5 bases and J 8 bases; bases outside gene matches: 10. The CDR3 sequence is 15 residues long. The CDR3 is CASSQNRGAGEKLFF. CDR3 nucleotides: TGTGCCAGCAGTCAAAACAGGGGGGCAGGGGAAAAACTGTTTTTT.

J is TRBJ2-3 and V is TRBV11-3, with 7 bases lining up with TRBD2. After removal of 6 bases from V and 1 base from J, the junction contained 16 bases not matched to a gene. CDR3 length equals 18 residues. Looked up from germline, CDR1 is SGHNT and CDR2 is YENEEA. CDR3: CASSLSRGGKRGTDTQYF. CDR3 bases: TGTGCCAGCAGTCTGTCTCGGGGAGGGAAAAGGGGCACAGATACGCAGTATTTT.

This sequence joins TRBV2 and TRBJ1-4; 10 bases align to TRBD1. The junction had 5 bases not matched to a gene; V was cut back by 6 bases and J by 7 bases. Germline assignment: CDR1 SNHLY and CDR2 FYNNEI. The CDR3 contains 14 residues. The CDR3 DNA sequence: TGTGCCAGCAGACCCCGGACAGGGGGTGAAAAACTGTTTTTT. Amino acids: CASRPRTGGEKLFF.

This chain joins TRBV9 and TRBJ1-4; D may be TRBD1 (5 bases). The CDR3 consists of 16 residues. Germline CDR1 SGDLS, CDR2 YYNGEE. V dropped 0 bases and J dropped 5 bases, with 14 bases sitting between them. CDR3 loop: CASSVAPGGSNEKLFF. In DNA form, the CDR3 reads TGTGCCAGCAGCGTAGCCCCGGGGGGTTCAAATGAAAAACTGTTTTTT.

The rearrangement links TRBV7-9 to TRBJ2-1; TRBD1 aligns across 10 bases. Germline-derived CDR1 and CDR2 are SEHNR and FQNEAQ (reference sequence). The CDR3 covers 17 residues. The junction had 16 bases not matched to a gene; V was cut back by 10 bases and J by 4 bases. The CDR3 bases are TGTGCCACCTCCCCCGGGACAGGGGTCCCTCTTTACAATGAGCAGTTCTTC. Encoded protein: CATSPGTGVPLYNEQFF.

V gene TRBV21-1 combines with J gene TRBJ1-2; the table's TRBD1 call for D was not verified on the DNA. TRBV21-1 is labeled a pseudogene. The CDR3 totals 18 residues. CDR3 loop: CASSKTPTGPPPSYGYTF. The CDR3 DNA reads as TGTGCCAGCAGCAAAACCCCGACAGGGCCGCCCCCCTCCTATGGCTACACCTTC.

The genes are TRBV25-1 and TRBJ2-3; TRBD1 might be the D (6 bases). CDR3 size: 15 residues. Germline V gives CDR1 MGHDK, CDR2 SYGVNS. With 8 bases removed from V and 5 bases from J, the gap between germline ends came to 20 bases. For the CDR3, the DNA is TGTGCCAGCGGCTTGAAACAGGGTGTTGTAGATACGCAGTATTTT. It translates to CASGLKQGVVDTQYF.

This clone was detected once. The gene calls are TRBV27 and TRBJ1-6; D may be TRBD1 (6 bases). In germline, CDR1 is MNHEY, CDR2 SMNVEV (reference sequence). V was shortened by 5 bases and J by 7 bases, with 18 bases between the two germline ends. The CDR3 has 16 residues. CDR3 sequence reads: CASSTPGGGRNSPLHF. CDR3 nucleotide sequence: TGTGCCAGCAGTACCCCGGGGGGCGGAAGGAATTCACCCCTCCACTTT.

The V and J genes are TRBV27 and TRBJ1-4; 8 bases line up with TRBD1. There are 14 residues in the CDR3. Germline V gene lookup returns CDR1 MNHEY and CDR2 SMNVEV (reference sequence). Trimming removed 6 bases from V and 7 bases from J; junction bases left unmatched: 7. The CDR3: CASSTGTGSEKLFF. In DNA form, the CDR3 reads TGTGCCAGCAGCACAGGGACAGGCTCTGAAAAACTGTTTTTT.

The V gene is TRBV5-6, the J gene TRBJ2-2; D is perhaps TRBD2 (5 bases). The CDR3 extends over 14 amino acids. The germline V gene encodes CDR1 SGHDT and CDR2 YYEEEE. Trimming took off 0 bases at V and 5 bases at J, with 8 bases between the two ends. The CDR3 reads CASSLVEGTGELFF. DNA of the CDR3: TGTGCCAGCAGCTTGGTAGAGGGTACCGGGGAGCTGTTTTTT.

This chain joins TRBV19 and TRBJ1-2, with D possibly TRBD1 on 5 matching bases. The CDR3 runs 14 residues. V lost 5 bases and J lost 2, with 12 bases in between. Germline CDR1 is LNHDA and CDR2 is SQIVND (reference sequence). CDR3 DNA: TGTGCCAGTAGTTCCCTAGGGGAAAACTATGGCTACACCTTC. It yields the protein CASSSLGENYGYTF. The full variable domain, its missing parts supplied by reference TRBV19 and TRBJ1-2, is DGGITQSPKYLFRKEGQNVTLSCEQNLNHDAMYWYRQDPGQGLRLIYYSQIVNDFQKGDIAEGYSVSREKKESFPLTVTSAQKNPTAFYLCASSSLGENYGYTFGSGTRLTVV.

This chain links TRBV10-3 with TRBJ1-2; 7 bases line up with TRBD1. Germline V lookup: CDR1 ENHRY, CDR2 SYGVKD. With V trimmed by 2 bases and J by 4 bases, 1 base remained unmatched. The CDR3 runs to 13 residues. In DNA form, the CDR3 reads TGTGCCATCAGTGAGGACAGGGCCTATGGCTACACCTTC. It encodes CAISEDRAYGYTF.

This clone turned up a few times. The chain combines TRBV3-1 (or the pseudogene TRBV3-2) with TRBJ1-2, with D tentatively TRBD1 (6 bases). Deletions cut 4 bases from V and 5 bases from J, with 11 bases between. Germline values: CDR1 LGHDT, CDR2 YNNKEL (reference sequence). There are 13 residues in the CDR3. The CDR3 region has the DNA TGTGCCAGCAGCCCCCCAGGGGTTTATGGCTACACCTTC. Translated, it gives CASSPPGVYGYTF.

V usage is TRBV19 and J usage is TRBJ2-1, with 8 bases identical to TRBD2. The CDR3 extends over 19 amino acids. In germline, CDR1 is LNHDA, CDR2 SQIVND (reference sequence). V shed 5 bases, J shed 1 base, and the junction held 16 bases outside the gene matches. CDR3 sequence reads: CASSVTSGGALRSYNEQFF. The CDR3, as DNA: TGTGCCAGTAGTGTAACCTCGGGGGGGGCATTACGATCCTACAATGAGCAGTTCTTC.

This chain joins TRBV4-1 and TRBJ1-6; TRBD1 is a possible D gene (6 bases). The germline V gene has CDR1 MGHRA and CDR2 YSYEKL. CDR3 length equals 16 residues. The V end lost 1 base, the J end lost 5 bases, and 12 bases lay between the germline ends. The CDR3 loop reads CASSQAEWTDNSPLHF. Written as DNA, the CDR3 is TGCGCCAGCAGCCAAGCGGAATGGACAGATAATTCACCCCTCCACTTT.

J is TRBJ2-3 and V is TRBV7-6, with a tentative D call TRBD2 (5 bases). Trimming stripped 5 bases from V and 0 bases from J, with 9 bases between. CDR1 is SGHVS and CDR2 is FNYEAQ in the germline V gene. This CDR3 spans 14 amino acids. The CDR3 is CASSDYPSTDTQYF. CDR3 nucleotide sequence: TGTGCCAGCAGCGACTACCCCAGCACAGATACGCAGTATTTT.

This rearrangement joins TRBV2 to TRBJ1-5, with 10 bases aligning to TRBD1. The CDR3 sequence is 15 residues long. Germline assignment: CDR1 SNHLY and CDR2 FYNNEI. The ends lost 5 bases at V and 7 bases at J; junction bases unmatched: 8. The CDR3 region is CASSTRDRGLQPQHF. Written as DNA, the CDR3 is TGTGCCAGCAGTACCCGGGACAGGGGATTGCAGCCCCAGCATTTT.

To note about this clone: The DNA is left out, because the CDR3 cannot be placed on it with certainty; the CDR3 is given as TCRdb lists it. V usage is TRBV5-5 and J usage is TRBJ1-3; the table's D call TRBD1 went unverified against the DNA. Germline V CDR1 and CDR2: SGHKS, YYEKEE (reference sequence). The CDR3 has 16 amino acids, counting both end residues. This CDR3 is CASSFGEGQGANTIYF.

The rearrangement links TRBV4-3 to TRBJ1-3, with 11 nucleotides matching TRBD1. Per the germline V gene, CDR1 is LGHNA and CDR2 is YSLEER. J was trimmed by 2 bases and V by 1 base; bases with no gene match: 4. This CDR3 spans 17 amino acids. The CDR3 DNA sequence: TGCGCCAGCAGCCAAGCACCGGGACAGGGGGCTGGAAACACCATATATTTT. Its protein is CASSQAPGQGAGNTIYF.

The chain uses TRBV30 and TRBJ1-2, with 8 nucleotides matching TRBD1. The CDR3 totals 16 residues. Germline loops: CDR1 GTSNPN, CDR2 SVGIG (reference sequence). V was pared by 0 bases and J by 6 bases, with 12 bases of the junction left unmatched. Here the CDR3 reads CAWSVLTWTGLNGYTF. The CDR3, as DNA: TGTGCCTGGAGTGTATTGACGTGGACAGGGTTGAATGGCTACACCTTC.

This CDR3 is CASSGGIEAFF. In DNA form, the CDR3 reads TGTGCCAGCAGCGGAGGCATTGAAGCTTTCTTT. This chain uses TRBV7-9 with TRBJ1-1, with D unclear. CDR1 and CDR2 from the germline V gene are SEHNR and FQNEAQ (reference sequence). This CDR3 spans 11 amino acids. V lost 5 bases and J 7 bases, leaving 8 bases between the germline ends.

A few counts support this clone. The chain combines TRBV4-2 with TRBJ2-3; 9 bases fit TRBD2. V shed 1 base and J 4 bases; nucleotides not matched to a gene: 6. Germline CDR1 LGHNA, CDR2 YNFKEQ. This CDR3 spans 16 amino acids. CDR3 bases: TGTGCCAGCAGCCAAGGTCCGCGGGGGGGCGCAGATACGCAGTATTTT. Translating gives CASSQGPRGGADTQYF.

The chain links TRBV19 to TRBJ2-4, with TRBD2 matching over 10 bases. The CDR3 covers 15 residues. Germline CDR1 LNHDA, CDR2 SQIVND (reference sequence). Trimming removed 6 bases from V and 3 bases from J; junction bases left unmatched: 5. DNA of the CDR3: TGTGCCAGTAGGGGACTAGCGTTAGGCAAAAACATTCAGTACTTC. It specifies CASRGLALGKNIQYF.

The chain's CDR3 is CASNQQVKANSPLHF. CDR3 in DNA: TGTGCCAGTAACCAACAGGTTAAAGCCAATTCACCCCTCCACTTT. V and J are TRBV19 and TRBJ1-6; possible D gene TRBD1, 5 bases. The CDR3 length is 15 residues. The V gene lost 7 bases and the J gene lost 7 bases, with 17 bases spanning the gap. Germline values: CDR1 LNHDA, CDR2 SQIVND (reference sequence).

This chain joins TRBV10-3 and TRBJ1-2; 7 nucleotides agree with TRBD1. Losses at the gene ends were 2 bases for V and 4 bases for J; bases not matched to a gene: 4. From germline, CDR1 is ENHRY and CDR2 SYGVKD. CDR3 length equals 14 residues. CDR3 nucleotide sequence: TGTGCCATCAGTGAGAGACAGGGCCCCTATGGCTACACCTTC. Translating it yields CAISERQGPYGYTF.

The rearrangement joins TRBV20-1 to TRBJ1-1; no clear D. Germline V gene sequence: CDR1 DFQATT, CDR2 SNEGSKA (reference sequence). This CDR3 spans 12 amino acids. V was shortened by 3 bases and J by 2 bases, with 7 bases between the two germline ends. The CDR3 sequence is CSASLPNTEAFF. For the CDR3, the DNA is TGCAGTGCTAGTCTCCCTAACACTGAAGCTTTCTTT.

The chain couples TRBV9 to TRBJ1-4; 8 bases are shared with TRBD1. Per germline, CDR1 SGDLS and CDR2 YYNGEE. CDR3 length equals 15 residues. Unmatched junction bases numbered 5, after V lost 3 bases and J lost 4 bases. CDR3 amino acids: CASSAQGAGNEKLFF. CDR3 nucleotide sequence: TGTGCCAGCAGCGCCCAGGGGGCCGGTAATGAAAAACTGTTTTTT.

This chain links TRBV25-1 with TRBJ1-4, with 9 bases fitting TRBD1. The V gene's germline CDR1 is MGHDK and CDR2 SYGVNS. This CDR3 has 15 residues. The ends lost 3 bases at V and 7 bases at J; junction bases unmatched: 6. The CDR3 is CASSDLGTGTEKLFF. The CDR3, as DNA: TGTGCCAGCAGTGATCTCGGGACAGGGACTGAAAAACTGTTTTTT.

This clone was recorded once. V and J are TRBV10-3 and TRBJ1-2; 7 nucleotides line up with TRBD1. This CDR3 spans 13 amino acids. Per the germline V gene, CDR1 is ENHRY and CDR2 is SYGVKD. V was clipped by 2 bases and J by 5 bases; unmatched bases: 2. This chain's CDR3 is CAISEDREYGYTF. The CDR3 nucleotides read TGTGCCATCAGTGAGGACAGGGAATATGGCTACACCTTC.

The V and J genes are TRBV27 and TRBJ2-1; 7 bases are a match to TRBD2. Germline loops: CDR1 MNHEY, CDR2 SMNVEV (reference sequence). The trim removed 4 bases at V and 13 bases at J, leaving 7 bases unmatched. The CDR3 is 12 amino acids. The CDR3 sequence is CASSSWTRRQFF. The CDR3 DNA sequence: TGTGCCAGCAGTTCGTGGACTAGACGTCAGTTCTTC.